These 2 T cell receptor beta chains were all obtained from the same sample, sequenced in a study of blood T cells in healthy people across ages. A second PCR, run for roughly 6 to 11 cycles, used a sample-barcoded 5' primer plus a J-beta primer mix. TCRdb redid the calling of the 5' RACE reads with MiXCR, one entry per CDR3 protein. In the table there are 1,300,000 or so distinct CDR3 sequences, approximately 59% of which are singletons. Sequencing was performed on blood. These receptors were taken from a man aged 18 to 30 in good health.

The chain has TRBV6-6 and TRBJ2-1; possible D gene TRBD1, 8 bases. The germline V and J ends were trimmed by 6 bases and 4 bases, with 19 bases remaining between them. Germline assignment: CDR1 MNHNY and CDR2 SVGAGI (reference sequence). The CDR3 is made up of 16 amino acids. CDR3 amino acids: CASSQGASGRYNEQFF. CDR3 coding DNA: TGTGCCAGCAGCCAGGGGGCTAGCGGACGATACAATGAGCAGTTCTTC.

This clonotype was detected a few times. The chain has TRBV10-3 and TRBJ1-1, with D unclear. The CDR3 spans 13 residues. The V and J ends lost 1 base and 7 bases respectively, with 10 bases between them. Germline CDR1 is ENHRY and CDR2 is SYGVKD. CDR3 loop: CAISELGSDEAFF. The CDR3 bases are TGTGCCATCAGTGAGTTGGGAAGTGATGAAGCTTTCTTT.